Each of the 8 T cell receptor beta chains below was sequenced from the same sample in a study of blood T cell repertoires in COVID-19. Data came from immunoSEQ multiplex PCR; TCRdb stores just in-frame clones and leaves some out. Of around 200,000 clones listed, 85% to 90% were seen once; the top ten hold less than 3%. The source material was peripheral blood. All receptors derive from a middle-aged man with active or convalescent COVID-19.

This clone was seen only a few times. The chain combines TRBV28 with TRBJ1-4, with a weak D call TRBD1 (5 bases). The V end lost 4 bases, the J end lost 7 bases, and 10 bases lay between the germline ends. CDR1 is MDHEN, CDR2 SYDVKM, per germline. This CDR3 region has 13 residues. CDR3 loop: CASSSTGGEKLFF. The CDR3 nucleotides are TGTGCCAGCAGTTCGACGGGGGGTGAAAAACTGTTTTTT. The whole variable domain, filled in from reference TRBV28 and TRBJ1-4, reads DVKVTQSSRYLVKRTGEKVFLECVQDMDHENMFWYRQDPGLGLRLIYFSYDVKMKEKGDIPEGYSVSREKKERFSLILESASTNQTSMYLCASSSTGGEKLFFGSGTQLSVL.

This chain connects TRBV11-2 to TRBJ2-2; D is unclear. From germline, CDR1 is SGHAT and CDR2 FQNNGV. The CDR3 is 14 residues long. Trimming took off 2 bases at V and 2 bases at J, with 6 bases between the two ends. CDR3 amino acids: CASSLRANTGELFF. CDR3 DNA: TGTGCCAGCAGCTTACGCGCAAACACCGGGGAGCTGTTTTTT. Looking up the rest from reference TRBV11-2 and TRBJ2-2 gives the full variable domain: EAGVAQSPRYKIIEKRQSVAFWCNPISGHATLYWYQQILGQGPKLLIQFQNNGVVDDSQLPKDRFSAERLKGVDSTLKIQPAKLEDSAVYLCASSLRANTGELFFGEGSRLTVL.

The rearrangement links TRBV5-6 to TRBJ1-1; 7 bases agree with TRBD1. V gave up 3 bases and J gave up 4 bases; unmatched junction bases: 6. Germline V CDR1 and CDR2: SGHDT, YYEEEE. The CDR3 runs 14 residues. The CDR3 sequence is CASSSSGGLTEAFF. In DNA, the CDR3 is TGTGCCAGCAGCTCGTCAGGGGGGCTCACTGAAGCTTTCTTT.

V and J are TRBV18 and TRBJ1-4, with TRBD1 matching over 7 bases. This CDR3 is 14 amino acids long. V shed 5 bases and J 3 bases; nucleotides not matched to a gene: 3. Germline V gives CDR1 KGHSH, CDR2 LQKENI. The CDR3 DNA sequence: TGTGCCAGCTCATCGACAGGGCCTAATGAAAAACTGTTTTTT. Its protein is CASSSTGPNEKLFF.

J is TRBJ1-1 and V is TRBV9; D gene ambiguous. The CDR3 contains 16 residues. The germline V gene encodes CDR1 SGDLS and CDR2 YYNGEE. Trimming cost V 4 bases and J 0 bases, with 16 bases left between them. The CDR3 region has the DNA TGTGCCAGCAGCCGCGAGAGCCTCCGTATGAACACTGAAGCTTTCTTT. Translating it yields CASSRESLRMNTEAFF.

This clone was found once. The chain links TRBV2 to TRBJ1-1, with a weak D call TRBD1 (5 bases). In germline, CDR1 is SNHLY, CDR2 FYNNEI. The CDR3 is 15 amino acids. V lost 5 bases to trimming and J lost 0 bases, with 13 bases between them. This CDR3 reads CASSTGGGLNTEAFF. In DNA form, the CDR3 reads TGTGCCAGCAGTACCGGGGGGGGTTTGAACACTGAAGCTTTCTTT.

The chain uses TRBV7-3 and TRBJ1-1, with 7 bases fitting TRBD1. CDR3 length: 14 amino acids. Germline loops: CDR1 SGHTA, CDR2 FQGTGA. J was trimmed by 0 bases and V by 6 bases; bases with no gene match: 4. The CDR3 sequence is CASRQGSMNTEAFF. The DNA for the CDR3 is TGTGCCAGCAGACAGGGGTCGATGAACACTGAAGCTTTCTTT.

The V call is TRBV4-2, the J call TRBJ2-5; D is perhaps TRBD1 (6 bases). Per the germline V gene, CDR1 is LGHNA and CDR2 is YNFKEQ. Trimming removed 0 bases at V and 5 bases at J, with 13 bases between. The CDR3 extends over 15 amino acids. This CDR3 reads CASSQERGFGETQYF. In DNA form, the CDR3 reads TGTGCCAGCAGCCAAGAGAGGGGGTTTGGGGAGACCCAGTACTTC.